The rows below give T cell receptor beta chains drawn from one sample of a study of identifying expanded T cells in peripheral blood. This table comes from immunoSEQ multiplex PCR, and its TCRdb copy is limited to in-frame clones, with some not included. This table has some 120,000 clones, 84% appearing once. Material for sequencing was blood. The receptor source for this set is a person aged 18 to 70 in good health. Both conserved end residues are part of each CDR3. The D gene is left open where the match is weak. Where a row states a size, it is once, few, many or the class of an expanded clone; other rows omit it.

cdr3_length	clone_size	j_call	d_call	v_call	cdr3_nt	cdr3_aa
13	once	TRBJ2-3	.	TRBV9	TGTGCCAGCAGCGTAGCGGGAACAGATACGCAGTATTTT	CASSVAGTDTQYF
15	.	TRBJ1-3	.	TRBV5-1	TGCGCCAGCAGCTCGGGACTGGTGACTGGAAACACCATATATTTT	CASSSGLVTGNTIYF
14	.	TRBJ1-6	.	TRBV9	TGTGCCAGCAGCTGGGGTACTCGCAATTCACCCCTCCACTTT	CASSWGTRNSPLHF
15	.	TRBJ2-3	.	TRBV5-6	TGTGCCAGCAGCTTGCTAGGAATTAGCACAGATACGCAGTATTTT	CASSLLGISTDTQYF
13	once	TRBJ1-1	.	TRBV6-5	TGTGCCAGCAGTTACGGTGCAGGGTACAAAGCTTTCTTT	CASSYGAGYKAFF
13	.	TRBJ1-1	.	TRBV19	TGTGCCAGTAGTCCCTGGGGCTACACTGAAGCTTTCTTT	CASSPWGYTEAFF
16	.	TRBJ1-1	.	TRBV30	TGTGCCTGGAGTCTACGCGGGGCAGGGATGGCTGGTGAAGCTTTCTTT	CAWSLRGAGMAGEAFF
17	.	TRBJ1-4	.	TRBV9	TGTGCCAGCAGCGTAGCCGACCAGGGCGGGCCTAATGAAAAACTGTTTTTT	CASSVADQGGPNEKLFF
15	.	TRBJ2-5	.	TRBV4-1	TGCGCCAGCAGCCAACCGGGACCCCGGCAAGAGACCCAGTACTTC	CASSQPGPRQETQYF
12	.	TRBJ1-2	.	TRBV7-2	TGTGCCAGCAGCTTACGGGGCTATGGCTACACCTTC	CASSLRGYGYTF
15	.	TRBJ1-3	.	TRBV29-1	TGCAGCGTTGAAGATCGCAGGATTTCTGGAAACACCATATATTTT	CSVEDRRISGNTIYF
11	.	TRBJ1-1	.	TRBV7-9	TGTGCCAGCAGCCACGGACAGAGGGCTTTCTTT	CASSHGQRAFF
15	.	TRBJ1-2	.	TRBV11-2	TGTGCCAGCAGAAGGCCGGGATTAGCTAACTATGGCTACACCTTC	CASRRPGLANYGYTF
12	.	TRBJ1-2	.	TRBV6-5	TGTGCCAGCAGTCTACGCAGGGACACTCGCCTCTTC	CASSLRRDTRLF
14	once	TRBJ2-1	.	TRBV4-2	TGTGCCAGCAGCCACTTAAGCGGTCCGAATGAGCAGTTCTTC	CASSHLSGPNEQFF
13	.	TRBJ1-4	.	TRBV6-5	TGTGCCAGCAGTTACATCGGGGGGGAAAAACTGTTTTTT	CASSYIGGEKLFF
15	.	TRBJ2-2	.	TRBV6-5	TGTGCCAGCAGGCCACGGTGGGGGGCGTCCGGGGAGCTGTTTTTT	CASRPRWGASGELFF
14	.	TRBJ2-3	.	TRBV5-1	TGCGCCAGCAGCTTGTTCGGGACTCTAGATACGCAGTATTTT	CASSLFGTLDTQYF
17	.	TRBJ1-3	.	TRBV5-4	TGTGCCAGCAGCTCGTCAAATACGCAGGGGTCCGGAAACACCATATATTTT	CASSSSNTQGSGNTIYF
15	.	TRBJ2-7	TRBD1	TRBV18	TGTGCCAGCTCAGGGACAGCCACAGCCCTGGGCGAGCAGTACTTC	CASSGTATALGEQYF
13	.	TRBJ1-5	.	TRBV30	TGTGCCTGGGAGAAACAGGGTGGTGAGCCCCAGCATTTT	CAWEKQGGEPQHF
14	few	TRBJ2-6	.	TRBV2	TGTGCCAGCAGCACGGACTCTGGGGCCAACGTCCTGACTTTC	CASSTDSGANVLTF